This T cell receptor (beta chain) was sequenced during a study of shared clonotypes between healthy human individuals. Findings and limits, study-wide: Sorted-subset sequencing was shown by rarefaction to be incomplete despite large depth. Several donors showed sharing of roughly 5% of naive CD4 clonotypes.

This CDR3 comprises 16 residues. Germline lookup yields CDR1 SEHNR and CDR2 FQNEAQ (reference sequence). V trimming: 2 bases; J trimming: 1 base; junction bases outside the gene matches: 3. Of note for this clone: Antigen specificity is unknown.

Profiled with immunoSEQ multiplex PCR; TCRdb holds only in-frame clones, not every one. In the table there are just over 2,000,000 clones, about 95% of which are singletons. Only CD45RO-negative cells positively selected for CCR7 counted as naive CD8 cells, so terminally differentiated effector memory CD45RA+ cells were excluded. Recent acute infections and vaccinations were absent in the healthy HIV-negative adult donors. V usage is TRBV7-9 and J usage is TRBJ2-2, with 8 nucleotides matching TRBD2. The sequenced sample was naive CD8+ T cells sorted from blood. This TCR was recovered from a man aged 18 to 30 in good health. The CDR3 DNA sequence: TGTGCCAGCAGCTTAAAACTAGCGGTGAACACCGGGGAGCTGTTTTTT. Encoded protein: CASSLKLAVNTGELFF.